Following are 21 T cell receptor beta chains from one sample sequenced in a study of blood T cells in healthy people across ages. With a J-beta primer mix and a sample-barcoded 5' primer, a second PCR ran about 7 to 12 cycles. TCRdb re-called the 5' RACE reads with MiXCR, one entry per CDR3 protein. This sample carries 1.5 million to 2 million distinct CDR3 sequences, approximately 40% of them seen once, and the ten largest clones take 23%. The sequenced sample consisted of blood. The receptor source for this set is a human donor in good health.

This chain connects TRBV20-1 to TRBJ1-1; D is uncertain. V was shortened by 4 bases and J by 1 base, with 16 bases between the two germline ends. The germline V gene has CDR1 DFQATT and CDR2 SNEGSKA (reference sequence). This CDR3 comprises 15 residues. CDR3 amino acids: CSANWGEVENTEAFF. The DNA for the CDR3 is TGCAGTGCTAACTGGGGTGAAGTGGAGAACACTGAAGCTTTCTTT.

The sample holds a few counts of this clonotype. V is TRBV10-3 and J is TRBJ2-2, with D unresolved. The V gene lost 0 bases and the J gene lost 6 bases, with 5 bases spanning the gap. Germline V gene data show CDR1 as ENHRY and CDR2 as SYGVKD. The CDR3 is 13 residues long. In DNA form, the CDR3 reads TGTGCCATCAGTGAGTCTTATTCCGGGGAGCTGTTTTTT. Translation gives CAISESYSGELFF.

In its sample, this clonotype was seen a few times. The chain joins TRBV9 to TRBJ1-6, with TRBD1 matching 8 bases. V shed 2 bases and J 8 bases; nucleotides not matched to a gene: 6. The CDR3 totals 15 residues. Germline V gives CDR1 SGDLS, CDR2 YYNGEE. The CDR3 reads CASSVTGVDDSPLHF. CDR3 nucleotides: TGTGCCAGCAGCGTGACAGGGGTGGACGATTCACCCCTCCACTTT.

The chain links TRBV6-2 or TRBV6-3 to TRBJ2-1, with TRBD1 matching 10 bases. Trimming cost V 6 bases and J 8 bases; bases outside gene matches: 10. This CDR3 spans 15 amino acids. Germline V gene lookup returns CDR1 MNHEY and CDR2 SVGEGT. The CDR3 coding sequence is TGTGCCAGCAGCAATGGTGACAGGGGGCAATATGAGCAGTTCTTC. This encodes CASSNGDRGQYEQFF.

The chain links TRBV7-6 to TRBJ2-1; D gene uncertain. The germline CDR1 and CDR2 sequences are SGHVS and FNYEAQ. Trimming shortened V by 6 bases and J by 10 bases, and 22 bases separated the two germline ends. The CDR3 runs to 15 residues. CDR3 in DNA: TGTGCCAGCAGTGTAGGGCCTTCACATTTTGGGGAGCAGTTCTTC. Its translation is CASSVGPSHFGEQFF.

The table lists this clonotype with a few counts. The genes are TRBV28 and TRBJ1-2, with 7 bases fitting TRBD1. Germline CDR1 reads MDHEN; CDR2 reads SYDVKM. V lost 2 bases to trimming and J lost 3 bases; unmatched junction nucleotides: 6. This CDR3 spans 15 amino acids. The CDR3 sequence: CASSLRRGQDYGYTF. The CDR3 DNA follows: TGTGCCAGCAGTTTACGGAGGGGGCAGGACTATGGCTACACCTTC.

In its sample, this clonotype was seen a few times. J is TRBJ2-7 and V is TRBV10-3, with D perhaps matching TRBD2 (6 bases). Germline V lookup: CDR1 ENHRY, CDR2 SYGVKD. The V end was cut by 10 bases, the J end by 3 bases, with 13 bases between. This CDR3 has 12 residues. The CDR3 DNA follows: TGTGCCAGCGGGACGAGGGACTACGAGCAGTACTTC. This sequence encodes CASGTRDYEQYF.

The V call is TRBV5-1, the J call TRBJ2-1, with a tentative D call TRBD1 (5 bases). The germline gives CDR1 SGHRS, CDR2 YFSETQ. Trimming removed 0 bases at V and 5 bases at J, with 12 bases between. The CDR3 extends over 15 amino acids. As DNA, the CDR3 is TGCGCCAGCAGCTTGGAAGGGGCCGTCCACAATGAGCAGTTCTTC. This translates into CASSLEGAVHNEQFF.

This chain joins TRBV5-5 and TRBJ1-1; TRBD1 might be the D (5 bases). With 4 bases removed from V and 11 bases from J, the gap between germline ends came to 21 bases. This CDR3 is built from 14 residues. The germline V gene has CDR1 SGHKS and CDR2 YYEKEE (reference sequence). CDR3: CASSMVTEPSGAFF. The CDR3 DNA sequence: TGTGCCAGCAGCATGGTGACAGAGCCCTCGGGGGCTTTCTTT. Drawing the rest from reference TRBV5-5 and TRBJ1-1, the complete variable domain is DAGVTQSPTHLIKTRGQQVTLRCSPISGHKSVSWYQQVLGQGPQFIFQYYEKEERGRGNFPDRFSARQFPNYSSELNVNALLLGDSALYLCASSMVTEPSGAFFGQGTRLTVV.

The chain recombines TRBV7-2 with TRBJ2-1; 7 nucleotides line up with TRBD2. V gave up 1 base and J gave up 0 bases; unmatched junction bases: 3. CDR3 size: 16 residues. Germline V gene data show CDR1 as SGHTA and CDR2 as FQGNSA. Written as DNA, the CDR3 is TGTGCCAGCAGCTTAGTCCGGACTAGCTCCTACAATGAGCAGTTCTTC. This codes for CASSLVRTSSYNEQFF.

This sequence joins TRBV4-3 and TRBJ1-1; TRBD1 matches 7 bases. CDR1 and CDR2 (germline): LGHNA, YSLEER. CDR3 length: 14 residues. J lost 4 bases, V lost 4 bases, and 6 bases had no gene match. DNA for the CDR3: TGCGCCAGCAGCCGACTAACAGGGGTCACTGAAGCTTTCTTT. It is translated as CASSRLTGVTEAFF.

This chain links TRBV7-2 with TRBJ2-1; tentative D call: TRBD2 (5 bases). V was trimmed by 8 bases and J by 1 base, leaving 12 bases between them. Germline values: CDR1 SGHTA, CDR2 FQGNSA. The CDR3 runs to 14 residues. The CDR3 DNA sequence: TGTGCCAGCGGAATAGGACTTTCCTACAATGAGCAGTTCTTC. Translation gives CASGIGLSYNEQFF.

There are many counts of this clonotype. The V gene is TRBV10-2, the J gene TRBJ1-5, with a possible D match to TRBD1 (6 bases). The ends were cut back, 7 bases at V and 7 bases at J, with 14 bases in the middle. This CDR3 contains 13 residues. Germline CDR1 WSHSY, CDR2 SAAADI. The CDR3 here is CASTPQGIQPQHF. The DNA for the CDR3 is TGCGCCAGCACGCCACAGGGTATCCAGCCCCAGCATTTT.

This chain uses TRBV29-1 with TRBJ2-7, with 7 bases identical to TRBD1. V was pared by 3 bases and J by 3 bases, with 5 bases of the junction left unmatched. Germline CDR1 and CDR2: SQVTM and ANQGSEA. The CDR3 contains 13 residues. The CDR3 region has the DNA TGCAGCGTTGACCGGGACAGTTGCTACGAGCAGTACTTC. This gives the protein CSVDRDSCYEQYF.

The CDR3 spells CASSPGTGMGETQYF. For the CDR3, the DNA is TGTGCCAGCAGTCCGGGGACAGGGATGGGGGAGACCCAGTACTTC. The chain combines TRBV28 with TRBJ2-5, with 9 bases matching TRBD1. The junction had 9 bases not matched to a gene; V was cut back by 5 bases and J by 5 bases. This CDR3 has 15 amino acids. Germline V gene sequence: CDR1 MDHEN, CDR2 SYDVKM. The full variable domain, with the rest looked up from reference TRBV28 and TRBJ2-5, is DVKVTQSSRYLVKRTGEKVFLECVQDMDHENMFWYRQDPGLGLRLIYFSYDVKMKEKGDIPEGYSVSREKKERFSLILESASTNQTSMYLCASSPGTGMGETQYFGPGTRLLVL.

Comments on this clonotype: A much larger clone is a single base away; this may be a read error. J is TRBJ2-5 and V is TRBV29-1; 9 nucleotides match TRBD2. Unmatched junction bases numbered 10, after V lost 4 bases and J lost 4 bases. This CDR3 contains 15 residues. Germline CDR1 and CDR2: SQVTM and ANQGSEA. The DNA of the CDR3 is TGCAGCGTTGGTCGCGCGGGGGGGCCGTCAGAGACCCAGTACTTC. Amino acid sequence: CSVGRAGGPSETQYF. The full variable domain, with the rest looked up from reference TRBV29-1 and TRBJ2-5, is SAVISQKPSRDICQRGTSLTIQCQVDSQVTMMFWYRQQPGQSLTLIATANQGSEATYESGFVIDKFPISRPNLTFSTLTVSNMSPEDSSIYLCSVGRAGGPSETQYFGPGTRLLVL.

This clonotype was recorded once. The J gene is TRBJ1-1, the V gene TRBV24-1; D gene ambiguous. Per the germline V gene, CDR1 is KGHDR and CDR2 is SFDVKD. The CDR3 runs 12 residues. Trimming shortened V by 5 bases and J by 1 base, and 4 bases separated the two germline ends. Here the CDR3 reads CATSAGNTEAFF. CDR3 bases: TGTGCCACCAGTGCCGGGAACACTGAAGCTTTCTTT.

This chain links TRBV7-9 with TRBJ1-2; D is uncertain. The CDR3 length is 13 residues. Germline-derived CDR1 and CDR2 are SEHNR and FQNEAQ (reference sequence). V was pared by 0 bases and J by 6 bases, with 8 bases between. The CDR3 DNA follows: TGTGCCAGCAGCTTAGCGTGGAAAGATGGCTACACCTTC. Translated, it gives CASSLAWKDGYTF.

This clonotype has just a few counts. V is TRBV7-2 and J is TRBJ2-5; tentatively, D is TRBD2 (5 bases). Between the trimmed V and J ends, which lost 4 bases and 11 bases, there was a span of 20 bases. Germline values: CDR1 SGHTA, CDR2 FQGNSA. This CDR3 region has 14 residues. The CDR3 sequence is CASSSSAGPLEQYF. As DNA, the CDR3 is TGTGCCAGCAGCTCGTCCGCGGGCCCCCTTGAGCAGTACTTC. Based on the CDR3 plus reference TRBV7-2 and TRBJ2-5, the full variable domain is GAGVSQSPSNKVTEKGKDVELRCDPISGHTALYWYRQSLGQGLEFLIYFQGNSAPDKSGLPSDRFSAERTGGSVSTLTIQRTQQEDSAVYLCASSSSAGPLEQYFGPGTRLLVL.

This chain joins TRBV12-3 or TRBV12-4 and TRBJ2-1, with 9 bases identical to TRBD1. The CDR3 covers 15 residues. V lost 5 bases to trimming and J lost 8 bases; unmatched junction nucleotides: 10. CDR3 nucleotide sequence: TGTGCCAGCAGTCCACCCGGGACAGGGTCGCATGAGCAGTTCTTC. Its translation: CASSPPGTGSHEQFF.

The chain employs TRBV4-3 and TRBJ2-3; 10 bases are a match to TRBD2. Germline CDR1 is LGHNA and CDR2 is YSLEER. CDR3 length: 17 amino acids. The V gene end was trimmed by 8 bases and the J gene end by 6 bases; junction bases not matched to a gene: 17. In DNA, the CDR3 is TGCGCCAGCGGACCGGTAGCGGGGGGCCCCTCGGGGGATACGCAGTATTTT. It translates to CASGPVAGGPSGDTQYF.